Each of the 18 T cell receptor beta chains below was sequenced from the same sample in a study of cytomegalovirus exposure and HLA in healthy donors. The primer mix had 60 Vbeta and 13 Jbeta primers. The protocol was immunoSEQ multiplex PCR, while the TCRdb copy is restricted to in-frame clones and leaves out a portion. The repertoire holds 150,000 or so clones, about 80% seen once, with around 2.2% in the top ten. The sample comprised PBMCs. Source of these receptors: a man over 45 in good health and CMV-seropositive.

The gene calls are TRBV29-1 and TRBJ2-7, with D tentatively TRBD2 (5 bases). The CDR3 has 14 residues. Germline V lookup: CDR1 SQVTM, CDR2 ANQGSEA. The germline V and J ends were trimmed by 3 bases and 1 base, with 13 bases remaining between them. The CDR3 sequence: CSVEVLTGSYEQYF. Written as DNA, the CDR3 is TGCAGCGTTGAGGTTCTGACGGGGTCCTACGAGCAGTACTTC.

The chain recombines TRBV6-1 with TRBJ2-3; possible D gene TRBD2, 5 bases. The CDR3 covers 12 residues. V shed 6 bases and J shed 6 bases, with 10 bases lying between them. Germline CDR1 and CDR2: MNHNS and SASEGT. CDR3 sequence (DNA): TGTGCCAGCAGCCTTTCGGGGGATACGCAGTATTTT. This translates into CASSLSGDTQYF.

The chain employs TRBV10-3 and TRBJ2-5; 12 positions match TRBD2. The V gene's germline CDR1 is ENHRY and CDR2 SYGVKD. The CDR3 length is 15 residues. V lost 5 bases, J lost 5 bases, and 6 bases stayed unmatched. DNA for the CDR3: TGTGCCATCAGTCCTAGCGGGGGGGCCGGCGAGACCCAGTACTTC. It yields the protein CAISPSGGAGETQYF.

The chain recombines TRBV25-1 with TRBJ2-6; D not certain. V shed 0 bases and J shed 0 bases, with 9 bases lying between them. CDR1 is MGHDK, CDR2 SYGVNS, per germline. CDR3 length: 17 amino acids. In nucleotides, the CDR3 is TGTGCCAGCAGTGAATATGCCGACATCTCTGGGGCCAACGTCCTGACTTTC. Translated: CASSEYADISGANVLTF.

For this clone: This same CDR3 is encoded by further DNA sequences in the sample. This chain joins TRBV9 and TRBJ2-7, with 8 bases matching TRBD1. V lost 2 bases, J lost 7 bases, and 11 bases stayed unmatched. Germline loops: CDR1 SGDLS, CDR2 YYNGEE. The CDR3 is made up of 15 amino acids. CDR3 DNA: TGTGCCAGCAGCGTCCTTGACAGGGGTCTTAGTGAGCAGTACTTC. It translates to CASSVLDRGLSEQYF.

The CDR3 DNA is TGTGCCAGCAGCCCGGGTGATCAGCCCCAGCATTTT. It translates to CASSPGDQPQHF. The rearrangement joins TRBV7-2 to TRBJ1-5, with D unresolved. The germline V and J ends were trimmed by 5 bases and 5 bases, with 7 bases remaining between them. From germline, CDR1 is SGHTA and CDR2 FQGNSA. The CDR3 runs to 12 residues.

In this sample, this clone turned up a few times. The CDR3 reads CASSWGGQGALSSTNYGYTF. CDR3 coding DNA: TGCGCCAGCAGCTGGGGGGGACAGGGGGCCCTATCGTCGACTAACTATGGCTACACCTTC. The rearrangement joins TRBV5-1 to TRBJ1-2, with 12 bases fitting TRBD1. This CDR3 has 20 residues. V lost 3 bases and J lost 0; bases outside the gene matches: 15. CDR1 is SGHRS, CDR2 YFSETQ, per germline.

With respect to this clone: One end of the junction fails to match germline, which may point to a read error. Other DNA sequences in the sample encode the same CDR3. This chain connects TRBV2 to TRBJ1-6; maybe TRBD1 (6 bases). The CDR3 is 14 residues long. Germline loops: CDR1 SNHLY, CDR2 FYNNEI. The CDR3 nucleotides read TGTGCCAGCAGTGAACAGGGGAGTAATTCGCCCCTCCACTTT. Translating it yields CASSEQGSNSPLHF.

The chain has TRBV23-1 and TRBJ1-1; D may be TRBD1 (5 bases). TRBV23-1 is an ORF, with its function uncertain. V was pared by 2 bases and J by 0 bases, with 13 bases between. CDR3 length: 16 residues. CDR3 nucleotide sequence: TGCGCCAGCAGTCAAAACATGACAGAGATGAACACTGAAGCTTTCTTT. This codes for CASSQNMTEMNTEAFF.

The V and J genes are TRBV11-3 and TRBJ2-1; 13 nucleotides agree with TRBD2. In germline, CDR1 is SGHNT, CDR2 YENEEA. With 6 bases clipped from V and 10 bases from J, the junction kept 6 bases outside the gene matches. The CDR3 totals 14 residues. The CDR3 loop reads CASSSGTSGEEQFF. The CDR3 bases are TGTGCCAGCAGTTCCGGGACTAGCGGGGAGGAGCAGTTCTTC.

The chain recombines TRBV9 with TRBJ1-2; possible D gene TRBD1, 5 bases. The CDR3 has 13 amino acids. V lost 3 bases to trimming and J lost 2 bases, with 8 bases between them. From germline, CDR1 is SGDLS and CDR2 YYNGEE. In nucleotides, the CDR3 is TGTGCCAGCAGCGGCGACAGCAACTATGGCTACACCTTC. It codes for CASSGDSNYGYTF. Based on the CDR3 plus reference TRBV9 and TRBJ1-2, the full variable domain is DSGVTQTPKHLITATGQRVTLRCSPRSGDLSVYWYQQSLDQGLQFLIQYYNGEERAKGNILERFSAQQFPDLHSELNLSSLELGDSALYFCASSGDSNYGYTFGSGTRLTVV.

This clone occurred a few times. The chain uses TRBV15 and TRBJ2-7, with D unresolved. Germline loops: CDR1 LNHNV, CDR2 YYDKDF (reference sequence). Trimming cost V 0 bases and J 8 bases, with 14 bases left between them. CDR3 length equals 14 residues. CDR3 DNA sequence: TGTGCCACCAGCAGAGATCGAACGGGTGAAAAGCAGTACTTC. It specifies CATSRDRTGEKQYF.

The genes are TRBV2 and TRBJ1-1, with TRBD1 matching 7 bases. Looked up from germline, CDR1 is SNHLY and CDR2 is FYNNEI. This CDR3 contains 13 residues. Trimming at V came to 5 bases and at J to 7 bases, leaving 7 bases not matched to a gene. Here the CDR3 DNA reads TGTGCCAGCAGTATCGACAGGGTGGTTGAAGCTTTCTTT. Residues: CASSIDRVVEAFF.

This clone has only one observation. The V gene is TRBV5-4, the J gene TRBJ2-4; TRBD2 matches at 8 bases. The J segment lost 1 base and the V segment lost 3 bases, leaving 6 bases of the junction unmatched. The germline V gene encodes CDR1 SGHNT and CDR2 YYREEE (reference sequence). The CDR3 contains 16 residues. CDR3: CASSSPGGWAKNIQYF. As DNA, the CDR3 is TGTGCCAGCAGCTCACCGGGGGGGTGGGCCAAAAACATTCAGTACTTC.

This sequence joins TRBV7-2 and TRBJ2-7; the D gene is possibly TRBD1 (5 bases). V gave up 7 bases and J gave up 1 base, with 14 bases separating them. This CDR3 has 14 residues. Germline lookup yields CDR1 SGHTA and CDR2 FQGNSA. CDR3 in DNA: TGTGCCAGCACCTCTTGGGGCAGTTCCTACGAGCAGTACTTC. Translating it yields CASTSWGSSYEQYF.

The J gene is TRBJ2-7, the V gene TRBV9; 7 bases agree with TRBD1. The CDR3 runs to 13 residues. Unmatched junction bases numbered 5, after V lost 4 bases and J lost 4 bases. Germline assignment: CDR1 SGDLS and CDR2 YYNGEE. CDR3: CASSKDRPYEQYF. The CDR3 DNA follows: TGTGCCAGCAGCAAGGACAGGCCGTACGAGCAGTACTTC. Looking up the rest from reference TRBV9 and TRBJ2-7 gives the full variable domain: DSGVTQTPKHLITATGQRVTLRCSPRSGDLSVYWYQQSLDQGLQFLIQYYNGEERAKGNILERFSAQQFPDLHSELNLSSLELGDSALYFCASSKDRPYEQYFGPGTRLTVT.

This clone has more than one count but fewer than ten. The chain uses TRBV5-4 and TRBJ2-4; TRBD1 matches at 11 bases. The CDR3 totals 14 residues. Germline values: CDR1 SGHNT, CDR2 YYREEE (reference sequence). J was trimmed by 5 bases and V by 4 bases; bases with no gene match: 2. The CDR3 region has the DNA TGTGCCAGCAGCCCGGGACAGGGGGAAAACATTCAGTACTTC. It yields the protein CASSPGQGENIQYF.

Of note for this clone: Other DNA sequences in the sample encode the same CDR3. V is TRBV6-5 and J is TRBJ1-2, with D unclear. Germline V CDR1 and CDR2: MNHEY, SVGAGI. The CDR3 extends over 14 amino acids. V lost 0 bases, J lost 0 bases, and 5 bases lay in between. For the CDR3, the DNA is TGTGCCAGCAGTTACTCGGCTGCTAACTATGGCTACACCTTC. Amino acid sequence: CASSYSAANYGYTF.